A single T cell receptor (beta chain) is shown here with its context. The antigen is undetermined. PRAID featured immunodeficiency plus autoinflammation. Assay: immunoSEQ multiplex PCR; the TCRdb copy retains only in-frame clones and omits some. The table records roughly 10,000 clones, around 84% of them present only once. This CDR3 is 12 amino acids long. V dropped 9 bases and J dropped 3; count of bases not matched to a gene: 2. Looked up from germline, CDR1 is SNHLY and CDR2 is FYNNEI. These data originate in a study of stem cell transplantation in POMP-related autoinflammatory disease. The wider study: Defective thymoproteasomes were hypothesized to impair CD8+ T-cell positive selection. Pre-transplant patients had naive-skewed CD4+ T cells and few CD8+ T cells. General study points: In PRAID patients, the number of distinct TRB V-J gene pairings was restricted. A trend toward lower repertoire diversity and greater clonality appeared in every analyzed T-cell subset of PRAID patients.

The source material was CD8+ T cells from PBMCs, sampled before stem cell transplantation. This sequence joins TRBV2 and TRBJ2-5, with TRBD2 matching over 9 bases. The TCR originated in a human donor with POMP-related autoinflammation and immune dysregulation (PRAID). The CDR3 spells CASSSGEETQYF. The CDR3 DNA sequence: TGTGCCAGTTCTAGCGGGGAAGAGACCCAGTACTTC.